Below, 23 T cell receptor beta chains from the same sample are listed, as sequenced in a study of CXCR3-negative and CXCR3-positive naive CD8 T cells. Findings of the study overall: Naive cells positive for CXCR3 carried more hydrophobic TRB CDR3s than CXCR3-negative ones.

Their cognate antigens are unknown. The authors prepared UMI-labeled TRB cDNA libraries by 5' RACE. No DNA is given; TCRdb re-called the 5' RACE reads and lists each CDR3 protein once. The sample's table shows over 70,000 distinct CDR3 sequences. Material for sequencing was naive CXCR3+ CD8+ T cells from blood. Subset indicated: CD45RO-CCR7+CD27+CD95- naive CD8+ T cells expressing CXCR3 (TNR3+). The receptors originated from a human donor in good health. Some clones in this sample may be carry-over from other donors' samples.

This rearrangement joins TRBV7-9 to TRBJ2-3; without DNA, the TCRdb call of TRBD1 cannot be checked. The germline CDR1 and CDR2 sequences are SEHNR and FQNEAQ (reference sequence). This CDR3 has 11 residues. CDR3 sequence: CASTGADPQYF.

The V call is TRBV4-3, the J call TRBJ2-7. The CDR3 extends over 13 amino acids. Germline V gene data show CDR1 as LGHNA and CDR2 as YSLEER. The CDR3: CASSPQLHYEQYF.

The chain has TRBV10-2 and TRBJ2-3; the D call from TCRdb, TRBD2, cannot be confirmed without DNA. The CDR3 spans 16 residues. The germline V gene has CDR1 WSHSY and CDR2 SAAADI. The CDR3 loop is CASSEPGLAVTDTQYF.

The chain links TRBV12-3 or TRBV12-4 to TRBJ2-7. There are 13 residues in the CDR3. The CDR3 reads CASSLLVAYEQYF.

This chain joins TRBV29-1 and TRBJ2-3; TCRdb's D call of TRBD1 is untestable without DNA. The V gene's germline CDR1 is SQVTM and CDR2 ANQGSEA. The CDR3 totals 12 residues. CDR3 sequence reads: CSVPGVADTQYF.

The genes are TRBV27 and TRBJ2-1. The CDR3 is 15 residues long. Germline loops: CDR1 MNHEY, CDR2 SMNVEV (reference sequence). CDR3 region: CASSLAGVSYNEQFF.

The V call is TRBV12-3 or TRBV12-4, the J call TRBJ2-3; the TCRdb D gene call, TRBD1, has no DNA to confirm it. This CDR3 contains 14 residues. The CDR3 here is CASSQQGHTDTQYF.

V is TRBV11-1 and J is TRBJ2-1. Germline V gene lookup returns CDR1 SGHAT and CDR2 FQDESV (reference sequence). The CDR3 sequence is 15 residues long. The CDR3 loop reads CASSSEAYSYNEQFF.

The V and J genes are TRBV12-3 or TRBV12-4 and TRBJ2-2; without DNA, the TCRdb call of TRBD1 cannot be checked. The CDR3 is 16 amino acids. The chain's CDR3 is CASSPKSDEPGGELFF.

The chain employs TRBV29-1 and TRBJ1-2; TCRdb gives TRBD1 as the D gene, but with no DNA this cannot be confirmed. The CDR3 extends over 12 amino acids. Germline V lookup: CDR1 SQVTM, CDR2 ANQGSEA. This CDR3 is CSVIGGHGGYTF. Looking up the rest from reference TRBV29-1 and TRBJ1-2 gives the full variable domain: SAVISQKPSRDICQRGTSLTIQCQVDSQVTMMFWYRQQPGQSLTLIATANQGSEATYESGFVIDKFPISRPNLTFSTLTVSNMSPEDSSIYLCSVIGGHGGYTFGSGTRLTVV.

The CDR3 loop reads CATSRDKTSGDTDTQYF. V is TRBV15 and J is TRBJ2-3; as DNA is missing, the TRBD2 call by TCRdb cannot be tested. The V gene's germline CDR1 is LNHNV and CDR2 YYDKDF (reference sequence). The CDR3 extends over 17 amino acids.

The chain's CDR3 is CASSVDRGRGNEQFF. This rearrangement joins TRBV9 to TRBJ2-1. The CDR3 has 15 amino acids. From germline, CDR1 is SGDLS and CDR2 YYNGEE.

This chain links TRBV7-2 with TRBJ2-7; the TCRdb D gene call, TRBD1, has no DNA to confirm it. The length of the CDR3 is 13 residues. Germline V gene lookup returns CDR1 SGHTA and CDR2 FQGNSA. CDR3 amino acids: CASSLGAAGGGYF. Variable domain in full (rest from reference TRBV7-2 and TRBJ2-7): GAGVSQSPSNKVTEKGKDVELRCDPISGHTALYWYRQSLGQGLEFLIYFQGNSAPDKSGLPSDRFSAERTGGSVSTLTIQRTQQEDSAVYLCASSLGAAGGGYFGPGTRLTVT.

The V call is TRBV7-6, the J call TRBJ2-1; TCRdb's D gene call, TRBD1, goes unchecked for lack of DNA. The length of the CDR3 is 16 residues. Germline assignment: CDR1 SGHVS and CDR2 FNYEAQ. The chain's CDR3 is CASSLERTGGLNEQFF.

The J gene is TRBJ1-5, the V gene TRBV7-9; absent DNA, TCRdb's TRBD1 call cannot be checked. CDR3 length equals 15 residues. Looked up from germline, CDR1 is SEHNR and CDR2 is FQNEAQ (reference sequence). CDR3: CASSVTGGGNQPQHF.

This CDR3 is CASSLAETRYF. The chain is built from TRBV12-3 or TRBV12-4 and TRBJ2-5. The CDR3 is made up of 11 amino acids.

The chain recombines TRBV28 with TRBJ2-5; TCRdb gives TRBD2 as the D gene, but with no DNA this cannot be confirmed. Germline V gene data show CDR1 as MDHEN and CDR2 as SYDVKM. The CDR3 has 16 residues. CDR3 sequence: CASSPLSGRGQETQYF.

The chain carries TRBV28 and TRBJ1-5; TCRdb designates TRBD1, a call that cannot be tested without DNA. This CDR3 spans 15 amino acids. Germline values: CDR1 MDHEN, CDR2 SYDVKM. This CDR3 is CASSFPGGRNQPQHF.

The chain combines TRBV9 with TRBJ2-1. This CDR3 region has 15 residues. The germline V gene has CDR1 SGDLS and CDR2 YYNGEE. The CDR3 is CASSVEQISYNEQFF. Using reference TRBV9 and TRBJ2-1 for the parts outside the CDR3, the full variable domain is DSGVTQTPKHLITATGQRVTLRCSPRSGDLSVYWYQQSLDQGLQFLIQYYNGEERAKGNILERFSAQQFPDLHSELNLSSLELGDSALYFCASSVEQISYNEQFFGPGTRLTVL.

The V gene is TRBV11-2, the J gene TRBJ2-1; the D gene TCRdb calls, TRBD2, cannot be checked with no DNA. CDR1 SGHAT and CDR2 FQNNGV come from the germline V gene. This CDR3 contains 15 residues. The CDR3 sequence is CASSFGGGLYNEQFF.

The V gene is TRBV7-6, the J gene TRBJ2-7; TCRdb proposes TRBD1, but this gene call is untestable without DNA. CDR1 is SGHVS and CDR2 is FNYEAQ in the germline V gene. This CDR3 has 14 amino acids. CDR3 in amino acids: CASSPRQGSYEQYF.

The gene calls are TRBV28 and TRBJ2-2; TCRdb's D call, TRBD1, is unchecked because there is no DNA. The germline CDR1 and CDR2 sequences are MDHEN and SYDVKM. This CDR3 has 15 amino acids. The CDR3 spells CASTVDRGLTGELFF.

The V and J genes are TRBV5-1 and TRBJ2-3; the D call of TRBD1 rests on TCRdb alone, since no DNA is present to check it. CDR3 size: 15 residues. Per germline, CDR1 SGHRS and CDR2 YFSETQ. Here the CDR3 reads CASKWTVGNADTQYF.